The 12 T cell receptor beta chains below come from one sample, sequenced in a study of shared T cell receptors in the human thymus. Here immunoSEQ multiplex PCR was the method, and the copy in TCRdb shows in-frame clones only, minus some. The repertoire holds about 660,000 clones, with approximately 89% as singletons. This same sample was also part of a study on human thymus T cells.

Sample: thymocytes. These receptors were collected from a boy younger than two with a congenital heart defect.

In nucleotides, the CDR3 is TGCAGCGCCCCAGACAGGACCTCACCTTACAATGAGCAGTTCTTC. As protein: CSAPDRTSPYNEQFF. V is TRBV29-1 and J is TRBJ2-1, with D possibly matching TRBD1 (6 bases). The CDR3 is 15 residues long. Germline lookup yields CDR1 SQVTM and CDR2 ANQGSEA. The germline V and J ends were trimmed by 7 bases and 4 bases, with 20 bases remaining between them.

This clone was seen a few times. This chain links TRBV7-9 with TRBJ2-7, with a possible D match to TRBD1 (6 bases). V shed 7 bases and J shed 2 bases, with 12 bases lying between them. The germline V gene encodes CDR1 SEHNR and CDR2 FQNEAQ (reference sequence). The CDR3 has 13 amino acids. CDR3 nucleotide sequence: TGTGCCAGCACCCCGGACAGTACCTACGAGCAGTACTTC. It codes for CASTPDSTYEQYF.

Here the CDR3 DNA reads TGTGCCAGCAGCCAAGGACACTCTGGAAACACCATATATTTT. It yields the protein CASSQGHSGNTIYF. The V call is TRBV14, the J call TRBJ1-3; D is unclear. Germline V lookup: CDR1 SGHDN, CDR2 FVKESK. The V end was cut by 1 base, the J end by 0 bases, with 4 bases between. The CDR3 covers 14 residues.

The chain employs TRBV5-1 and TRBJ1-4, with TRBD1 identical over 9 bases. V was clipped by 4 bases and J by 5 bases; unmatched bases: 12. This CDR3 is 17 amino acids long. Germline values: CDR1 SGHRS, CDR2 YFSETQ. The CDR3 spells CASSPKTDRGGNEKLFF. The CDR3 region has the DNA TGCGCCAGCAGCCCCAAAACTGACAGGGGGGGAAATGAAAAACTGTTTTTT.

V usage is TRBV7-9 and J usage is TRBJ2-7; no clear D. Germline V gives CDR1 SEHNR, CDR2 FQNEAQ (reference sequence). The CDR3 spans 12 residues. Trimming shortened V by 4 bases and J by 3 bases, and 7 bases separated the two germline ends. CDR3 loop: CASSSDYYEQYF. The CDR3 region has the DNA TGTGCCAGCAGCTCAGATTACTACGAGCAGTACTTC.

The genes are TRBV28 and TRBJ1-2, with 8 bases identical to TRBD1. The germline CDR1 and CDR2 sequences are MDHEN and SYDVKM. V was clipped by 5 bases and J by 2 bases; unmatched bases: 7. CDR3 length: 15 amino acids. CDR3 sequence reads: CASSPIDRGNYGYTF. The CDR3 nucleotides read TGTGCCAGCAGTCCCATTGACAGGGGCAACTATGGCTACACCTTC.

This chain joins TRBV2 and TRBJ1-6, with D tentatively TRBD1 (6 bases). The CDR3 has 14 amino acids. V was trimmed by 5 bases and J by 8 bases, leaving 13 bases between them. The germline CDR1 and CDR2 sequences are SNHLY and FYNNEI. CDR3 loop: CASSPSDSYSPLHF. CDR3 DNA: TGTGCCAGCAGTCCATCGGACAGTTATTCACCCCTCCACTTT.

The genes are TRBV13 and TRBJ2-1; maybe TRBD2 (6 bases). Germline values: CDR1 PRHDT, CDR2 FYEKMQ (reference sequence). The CDR3 is 16 amino acids. V was shortened by 2 bases and J by 2 bases, with 13 bases between the two germline ends. CDR3 amino acids: CASSLPTRLAYNEQFF. The CDR3 nucleotides read TGTGCCAGCAGCTTACCGACTAGGCTGGCCTACAATGAGCAGTTCTTC.

J is TRBJ1-3 and V is TRBV19; D may be TRBD1 (6 bases). The CDR3 sequence is 16 residues long. Germline V gene sequence: CDR1 LNHDA, CDR2 SQIVND (reference sequence). Trimming took 1 base from V and 4 from J, leaving 14 bases between them. CDR3 protein: CASSIGDPTGGNTIYF. Here the CDR3 DNA reads TGTGCCAGTAGTATAGGAGACCCGACAGGCGGAAACACCATATATTTT.

This chain joins TRBV11-2 and TRBJ2-1, with D tentatively TRBD2 (6 bases). Trimming took off 5 bases at V and 0 bases at J, with 17 bases between the two ends. The CDR3 runs 17 residues. Germline values: CDR1 SGHAT, CDR2 FQNNGV. The CDR3 loop reads CASSRVASEGSYNEQFF. DNA of the CDR3: TGTGCCAGCAGCCGCGTAGCTAGCGAGGGCTCCTACAATGAGCAGTTCTTC.

The chain links TRBV11-2 to TRBJ1-2, with 7 bases aligning to TRBD1. The germline V gene has CDR1 SGHAT and CDR2 FQNNGV. This CDR3 region has 18 residues. V lost 3 bases and J lost 5; bases outside the gene matches: 18. CDR3 nucleotide sequence: TGTGCCAGCAGCTTCCCCAAGGGTTCAGGGGGGCGGGTGTATGGCTACACCTTC. Residues: CASSFPKGSGGRVYGYTF.

The chain carries TRBV28 and TRBJ2-7, with D possibly being TRBD2 (6 bases). Germline V CDR1 and CDR2: MDHEN, SYDVKM. V was clipped by 3 bases and J by 0 bases, with 27 bases between them. The CDR3 contains 20 residues. DNA for the CDR3: TGTGCCAGCAGTTTTCGAGTGGGGCGGTACCCGGCGGGACCCTCCTACGAGCAGTACTTC. Protein: CASSFRVGRYPAGPSYEQYF. The variable domain in full, completed from reference TRBV28 and TRBJ2-7, reads DVKVTQSSRYLVKRTGEKVFLECVQDMDHENMFWYRQDPGLGLRLIYFSYDVKMKEKGDIPEGYSVSREKKERFSLILESASTNQTSMYLCASSFRVGRYPAGPSYEQYFGPGTRLTVT.